Described below is a single TCR beta chain sequence and its context. This sample stems from a study of T cells after yellow fever vaccination. TCRdb recomputed calls from the 5' RACE reads with MiXCR, one row per CDR3 protein. The sample records 500,000 to 650,000 distinct CDR3 sequences, roughly 17% being singletons. Trimming pared 5 bases from V and 0 bases from J, leaving 21 bases between. The germline gives CDR1 SGHVS, CDR2 FQNEAQ. The CDR3 is 18 residues long. This TCR was sampled from a man in his late teens or twenties who received the YFV17D yellow fever vaccine. The sample consisted of PBMCs, taken about 5 days after the first yellow fever vaccination. The chain carries TRBV7-8 and TRBJ2-3; maybe TRBD2 (6 bases). CDR3 protein: CASSPGLSATASTDTQYF. CDR3 in DNA: TGTGCCAGCAGCCCGGGACTTTCCGCTACTGCTAGCACAGATACGCAGTATTTT.